This T cell receptor (beta chain) derives from a study of T cells in Graves' hyperthyroidism and ophthalmopathy. Study findings and constraints: Most expanded thyroid clonotypes above 0.001 also appeared in blood.

The TCR beta CDR3 regions underwent amplification using RNA transcripts as the source. The TCR CDR3 first-round RT-PCR relied on the HTBI primer set. TCRdb reprocessed the multiplex PCR reads via MiXCR and lists one record per CDR3 protein. The table shows about 640,000 distinct CDR3 sequences, with under 25% occurring only once. A note on this clonotype: Its antigen remains unidentified.

In germline, CDR1 is LNHDA, CDR2 SQIVND (reference sequence). The V end was cut by 5 bases, the J end by 6 bases, with 13 bases between. The CDR3 is 13 amino acids. Diagnosing involved the use of clinical symptoms, serum thyroxine and TRAb, thyroid ultrasound and orbital computed tomography. The receptor was isolated from a man aged 25-40 years with Graves' ophthalmopathy. The genes are TRBV19 and TRBJ2-5; no firm D call. The sequencing input was blood. CDR3 sequence (DNA): TGTGCCAGTAGTTCCGCAGATTCTCAGACCCAGTACTTC. It codes for CASSSADSQTQYF.